Listed here are 30 T cell receptor beta chains from one sample, sequenced in a study of response to subunit inactivated influenza vaccine listed by TCRdb under 2018. The receptor library was made with RT-PCR. Sequencing was carried out with an Illumina HiSeq 2500. The raw public reads went through TCRdb reprocessing: fastp at Q25, MiXCR clone calling, in-frame beta chains kept. Every distinct CDR3 protein forms one entry, paired with its most common genes and DNA. The sample yields about 540,000 distinct CDR3 sequences; around 21% were counted once. The top ten clonotypes cover about 2.8% of the sample. The data also belong to a second study, concerning T cells expressing NK-cell markers. The second study reports: TCR beta cDNA libraries were made by 5'RACE template switching that added a universal primer site and unique molecular identifiers.

The sample was CD4+ T cells sorted from PBMCs, taken about 12 days after vaccination. The origin of the receptors is a man aged 50-60 years who received an inactivated influenza vaccine. Donor details come from another sample of the same person, matched by shared clones.

This clonotype came up a few times. The V call is TRBV28, the J call TRBJ1-6, with D maybe TRBD1 (6 bases). Germline V gives CDR1 MDHEN, CDR2 SYDVKM. This CDR3 is 18 amino acids long. V was shortened by 4 bases and J by 0 bases, with 16 bases between the two germline ends. The CDR3 loop is CASSSNLRGPSYNSPLHF. As DNA, the CDR3 is TGTGCCAGCAGTTCCAACCTCCGGGGGCCCTCCTATAATTCACCCCTCCACTTT.

The V and J genes are TRBV5-1 and TRBJ2-1; unclear D gene. This CDR3 region has 12 residues. Germline V CDR1 and CDR2: SGHRS, YFSETQ. Between the trimmed V and J ends, which lost 4 bases and 9 bases, there was a span of 11 bases. This chain's CDR3 is CASSPTSLEQFF. Here the CDR3 DNA reads TGCGCCAGCAGCCCGACATCACTTGAGCAGTTCTTC.

The chain uses TRBV6-2 or TRBV6-3 and TRBJ2-7; 10 bases fit TRBD1. The length of the CDR3 is 15 residues. With V trimmed by 2 bases and J by 6 bases, 7 bases remained unmatched. CDR1 and CDR2 from the germline V gene are MNHEY and SVGEGT. The CDR3 reads CASSYHTTGGGEQYF. CDR3 in DNA: TGTGCCAGCAGTTACCATACGACAGGGGGCGGCGAGCAGTACTTC.

The chain couples TRBV7-3 to TRBJ2-5; TRBD2 might be the D (6 bases). V was cut by 5 bases and J by 5 bases, with 15 bases left in between. From germline, CDR1 is SGHTA and CDR2 FQGTGA. The CDR3 is 14 residues long. Written as DNA, the CDR3 is TGTGCCAGCAGCCTAAACCGGGAGACCGAGACCCAGTACTTC. Translation gives CASSLNRETETQYF.

This clonotype was picked up a small number of times. V usage is TRBV6-1 and J usage is TRBJ1-1, with D perhaps TRBD1 (5 bases). Germline values: CDR1 MNHNS, CDR2 SASEGT. This CDR3 region has 14 residues. V gave up 4 bases and J gave up 1 base, with 10 bases separating them. CDR3 in DNA: TGTGCCAGCAGTGTGATGACAGCGAACACTGAAGCTTTCTTT. Translation gives CASSVMTANTEAFF.

This clonotype was counted only a few times. The chain carries TRBV6-1 and TRBJ2-7; weak D call: TRBD2 (5 bases). Germline V gene sequence: CDR1 MNHNS, CDR2 SASEGT. Trimming took 8 bases from V and 3 from J, leaving 17 bases between them. This CDR3 is 14 amino acids long. The CDR3 sequence: CASCLDSGCYEQYF. DNA for the CDR3: TGTGCCAGCTGCCTAGATTCGGGGTGCTACGAGCAGTACTTC.

This clonotype came up a few times. This chain connects TRBV11-2 to TRBJ2-4; D is ambiguous. The CDR3 totals 14 residues. Between the trimmed V and J ends, which lost 6 bases and 1 base, there was a span of 10 bases. Germline values: CDR1 SGHAT, CDR2 FQNNGV. For the CDR3, the DNA is TGTGCCAGCAGATCCCAAGGGGCCAAAAACATTCAGTACTTC. As protein: CASRSQGAKNIQYF.

This clonotype has only one observation. The chain recombines TRBV6-5 with TRBJ2-3; 9 positions match TRBD2. The CDR3 is made up of 17 amino acids. Per germline, CDR1 MNHEY and CDR2 SVGAGI. Losses at the gene ends were 3 bases for V and 0 bases for J; bases not matched to a gene: 7. Written as DNA, the CDR3 is TGTGCCAGCAGTTATCATCCTAGCGGGACTAGCACAGATACGCAGTATTTT. This translates into CASSYHPSGTSTDTQYF.

This chain links TRBV7-2 with TRBJ1-5; D is unresolved. This CDR3 region has 15 residues. The ends were cut back, 0 bases at V and 9 bases at J, with 15 bases in the middle. Per germline, CDR1 SGHTA and CDR2 FQGNSA. CDR3 amino acids: CASSLAGISQGPQHF. CDR3 in DNA: TGTGCCAGCAGCTTAGCGGGTATCTCACAAGGGCCCCAGCATTTT.

The table lists this clonotype with a few counts. This chain links TRBV10-3 with TRBJ2-7; 8 nucleotides line up with TRBD1. V was clipped by 6 bases and J by 6 bases; unmatched bases: 4. This CDR3 region has 12 residues. Germline V gives CDR1 ENHRY, CDR2 SYGVKD. The CDR3 DNA is TGTGCCATCAGACGACAGGGGCCCGAGCAGTACTTC. Translation: CAIRRQGPEQYF.

This chain uses TRBV7-2 with TRBJ2-3; D remains ambiguous. The CDR3 runs to 13 residues. V lost 2 bases and J lost 7, with 10 bases in between. Germline V CDR1 and CDR2: SGHTA, FQGNSA. CDR3 protein: CASSLSVQHTQYF. As DNA, the CDR3 is TGTGCCAGCAGCTTATCGGTTCAACATACGCAGTATTTT.

The V and J genes are TRBV10-3 and TRBJ2-5, with D unresolved. V lost 11 bases and J lost 7, with 17 bases in between. Germline V CDR1 and CDR2: ENHRY, SYGVKD. CDR3 size: 12 residues. CDR3 amino acids: CAVGPDVRTQYF. For the CDR3, the DNA is TGTGCCGTGGGCCCAGACGTGCGGACCCAGTACTTC.

The V and J genes are TRBV11-2 and TRBJ2-3, with D tentatively TRBD1 (6 bases). In germline, CDR1 is SGHAT, CDR2 FQNNGV. The CDR3 contains 16 residues. V lost 5 bases, J lost 2 bases, and 17 bases lay in between. CDR3 bases: TGTGCCAGCAGCAATTACGTAGGGGACAACACAGATACGCAGTATTTT. This translates into CASSNYVGDNTDTQYF.

Points on this clonotype: The junction and the germline gene differ at one end; a read error may be behind it. The gene calls are TRBV6-1 and TRBJ2-1; D remains unclear. CDR1 MNHNS and CDR2 SASEGT come from the germline V gene. The CDR3 is 14 amino acids. CDR3 coding DNA: TGTGCCAGCAGTAAAGCCATAGAGATACATGAGCAGTTCTTC. This gives the protein CASSKAIEIHEQFF.

This clonotype showed up just a few times. J is TRBJ2-5 and V is TRBV28; D could derive from TRBD1 or TRBD2 (6 bases each). This CDR3 is 14 amino acids long. CDR1 MDHEN and CDR2 SYDVKM come from the germline V gene. V lost 6 bases, J lost 4 bases, and 15 bases lay in between. The CDR3 here is CASSLLRGAETQYF. CDR3 DNA sequence: TGTGCCAGCAGCTTGCTGAGGGGGGCAGAGACCCAGTACTTC.

This clonotype was recorded a few times. The gene calls are TRBV10-3 and TRBJ1-1; tentative D call: TRBD1 (6 bases). The V end lost 6 bases, the J end lost 3 bases, and 17 bases lay between the germline ends. CDR3 length: 15 amino acids. Germline V gives CDR1 ENHRY, CDR2 SYGVKD. CDR3 residues: CAISTRDNLYTEAFF. The CDR3 DNA is TGTGCCATCAGCACCCGGGACAATTTGTACACTGAAGCTTTCTTT.

J is TRBJ1-6 and V is TRBV3-1; D unclear. V lost 0 bases to trimming and J lost 10 bases, with 10 bases between them. From germline, CDR1 is LGHDT and CDR2 YNNKEL (reference sequence). This CDR3 is built from 14 residues. The CDR3 sequence: CASSQDPRVSPLHF. The CDR3 nucleotides read TGTGCCAGCAGCCAAGATCCGAGGGTATCACCCCTCCACTTT.

The chain carries TRBV9 and TRBJ1-1; no firm D call. V lost 0 bases, J lost 0 bases, and 6 bases lay in between. CDR1 and CDR2 from the germline V gene are SGDLS and YYNGEE. This CDR3 spans 14 amino acids. CDR3 residues: CASSVEGLNTEAFF. The DNA for the CDR3 is TGTGCCAGCAGCGTAGAAGGGTTGAACACTGAAGCTTTCTTT. The complete variable domain, with remaining parts taken from reference TRBV9 and TRBJ1-1, reads DSGVTQTPKHLITATGQRVTLRCSPRSGDLSVYWYQQSLDQGLQFLIQYYNGEERAKGNILERFSAQQFPDLHSELNLSSLELGDSALYFCASSVEGLNTEAFFGQGTRLTVV.

The V gene is TRBV3-1, the J gene TRBJ2-3; D gene ambiguous. There are 16 residues in the CDR3. The V gene lost 1 base and the J gene lost 4 bases, with 15 bases spanning the gap. Germline CDR1 is LGHDT and CDR2 is YNNKEL (reference sequence). This chain's CDR3 is CASSQAWWSGSDTQYF. The CDR3 DNA follows: TGTGCCAGCAGCCAAGCTTGGTGGAGTGGGTCAGATACGCAGTATTTT.

The rearrangement links TRBV12-3 or TRBV12-4 to TRBJ2-3; D might be TRBD2 (5 bases). CDR3 size: 13 residues. Trimming took off 7 bases at V and 2 bases at J, with 10 bases between the two ends. For the CDR3, the DNA is TGTGCCAGCACGAGAGGGTACACAGATACGCAGTATTTT. Its translation is CASTRGYTDTQYF.

The chain has TRBV6-1 and TRBJ2-7, with D unclear. CDR3 length: 16 amino acids. The V gene's germline CDR1 is MNHNS and CDR2 SASEGT. V was shortened by 6 bases and J by 0 bases, with 18 bases between the two germline ends. The CDR3 DNA reads TGTGCCAGCAGCAGAAACCAACTTCTGAGCTCCTACGAGCAGTACTTC. It encodes CASSRNQLLSSYEQYF.

The chain employs TRBV12-3 or TRBV12-4 and TRBJ2-1; 7 bases fit TRBD2. The V and J ends lost 6 bases and 6 bases, in that order; junction bases with no gene match: 2. The CDR3 covers 12 residues. CDR3 nucleotides: TGTGCCAGCAGCAGGACTAGCAATGAGCAGTTCTTC. This codes for CASSRTSNEQFF.

This clonotype has only a few counts. V gene TRBV29-1 combines with J gene TRBJ2-7; no clear D gene. This CDR3 contains 13 residues. Germline-derived CDR1 and CDR2 are SQVTM and ANQGSEA. Trimming removed 4 bases from V and 4 bases from J, with 14 bases in between. The CDR3 DNA reads as TGCAGCGTTGTAGGGTTGTTACGGTACGAGCAGTACTTC. Residues: CSVVGLLRYEQYF.

This clonotype was counted only a few times. The chain recombines TRBV4-1 with TRBJ2-1, with 10 nucleotides matching TRBD2. This CDR3 contains 16 residues. CDR1 and CDR2 from the germline V gene are MGHRA and YSYEKL. V shed 1 base, J shed 13 bases, and the junction held 13 bases outside the gene matches. The CDR3 nucleotides are TGCGCCAGCAGCCAAGGCTCTAGCGGGGGTGACCTCCTTCAGTTCTTC. This encodes CASSQGSSGGDLLQFF.

The chain has TRBV5-1 and TRBJ2-5; no reliable D call. The CDR3 covers 15 residues. Per germline, CDR1 SGHRS and CDR2 YFSETQ. The ends were cut back, 1 base at V and 0 bases at J, with 10 bases in the middle. The CDR3 DNA is TGCGCCAGCAGCTTGTATCCCCGGTACCAAGAGACCCAGTACTTC. Amino acids: CASSLYPRYQETQYF.

This chain uses TRBV10-3 with TRBJ2-5, with 10 bases fitting TRBD1. The CDR3 extends over 16 amino acids. Germline V gene data show CDR1 as ENHRY and CDR2 as SYGVKD. V shed 8 bases and J 5 bases; nucleotides not matched to a gene: 14. The DNA of the CDR3 is TGTGCCATCGCGTCCCGGGACAGGGGTTTGGGCGAGACCCAGTACTTC. Translation gives CAIASRDRGLGETQYF.

In this sample, this clonotype turned up many times. The chain couples TRBV2 to TRBJ2-5; the match to TRBD2 covers 9 bases. The CDR3 is made up of 14 amino acids. Germline CDR1 is SNHLY and CDR2 is FYNNEI. V lost 6 bases, J lost 4 bases, and 6 bases stayed unmatched. CDR3 DNA: TGTGCCAGCAGCTTTGCGACTAGCGGAGAGACCCAGTACTTC. Its translation is CASSFATSGETQYF. The whole variable domain, remainder taken from reference TRBV2 and TRBJ2-5, is EPEVTQTPSHQVTQMGQEVILRCVPISNHLYFYWYRQILGQKVEFLVSFYNNEISEKSEIFDDQFSVERPDGSNFTLKIRSTKLEDSAMYFCASSFATSGETQYFGPGTRLLVL.

This clonotype was seen many times. The chain carries TRBV4-3 and TRBJ1-2; no firm D call. Germline CDR1 is LGHNA and CDR2 is YSLEER. V lost 0 bases and J lost 2, with 7 bases in between. The CDR3 is 14 amino acids. The CDR3, as DNA: TGCGCCAGCAGCCAAGATATCGCGAACTATGGCTACACCTTC. Translation gives CASSQDIANYGYTF.

The DNA for the CDR3 is TGCAGCGTCGAGGGTTTGGGGGGCCCCAGCTCCTACAATGAGCAGTTCTTC. Amino acid sequence: CSVEGLGGPSSYNEQFF. The chain recombines TRBV29-1 with TRBJ2-1, with D perhaps assigned TRBD1 or TRBD2 (6 bases each). V was shortened by 6 bases and J by 0 bases, with 21 bases between the two germline ends. Germline V gene sequence: CDR1 SQVTM, CDR2 ANQGSEA. The CDR3 has 17 residues.

The chain carries TRBV27 and TRBJ2-2; D ambiguous. Trimming removed 2 bases from V and 6 bases from J, with 13 bases in between. The CDR3 is 15 amino acids. Germline V gives CDR1 MNHEY, CDR2 SMNVEV (reference sequence). Written as DNA, the CDR3 is TGTGCCAGCAGTTTAGACGGCCCGCGGTCCGGGGAGCTGTTTTTT. Amino acids: CASSLDGPRSGELFF.